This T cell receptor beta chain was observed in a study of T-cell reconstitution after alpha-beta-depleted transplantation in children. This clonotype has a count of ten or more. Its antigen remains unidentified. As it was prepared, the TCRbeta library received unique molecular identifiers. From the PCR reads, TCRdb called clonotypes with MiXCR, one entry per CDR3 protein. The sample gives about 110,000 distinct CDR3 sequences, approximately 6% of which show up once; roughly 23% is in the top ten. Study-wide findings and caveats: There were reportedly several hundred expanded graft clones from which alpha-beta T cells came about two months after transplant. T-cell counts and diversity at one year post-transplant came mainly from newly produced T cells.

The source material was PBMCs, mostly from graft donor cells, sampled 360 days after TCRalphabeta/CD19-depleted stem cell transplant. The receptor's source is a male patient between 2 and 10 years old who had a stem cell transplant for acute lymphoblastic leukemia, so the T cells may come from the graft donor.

CDR3 amino acids: CSVEYTRQPRTTDTQYF. Here the CDR3 DNA reads TGCAGCGTTGAATATACCCGACAGCCCCGGACCACAGATACGCAGTATTTT. The chain carries TRBV29-1 and TRBJ2-3, with a tentative D call TRBD1 (5 bases). Trimming cost V 2 bases and J 2 bases, with 20 bases left between them. CDR3 size: 17 residues. Per the germline V gene, CDR1 is SQVTM and CDR2 is ANQGSEA.